The entry below describes one T cell receptor (beta chain). Unmatched junction bases numbered 8, after V lost 0 bases and J lost 4 bases. The CDR3 is 17 residues long. Germline V gene sequence: CDR1 KGHSH, CDR2 LQKENI. Authors' methods: Reference gene primer amplification yielded estimated nucleated cell counts. Clones were sequenced by immunoSEQ multiplex PCR, and TCRdb holds only the in-frame ones, with some missing. V, J and clone size derive from that table, while D and trimming were established from the DNA sequence. The sample yields 300,000 or so clones, 86% seen once. The data were obtained in a study of blood T cell repertoires in COVID-19. Study background: PBMCs, B-cell-depleted T cells, or T cells provided the cDNA or gDNA that made up the material.

The source of this sequence is a woman aged 50 to 65 with acute or convalescent COVID-19. The rearrangement uses TRBV18 and TRBJ2-7; TRBD1 matches at 11 bases. The sequenced sample was peripheral blood. As DNA, the CDR3 is TGTGCCAGCTCACCACCGGTCTGGGACAGGGGGAAATACGAGCAGTACTTC. This sequence encodes CASSPPVWDRGKYEQYF.